This TCR beta chain was observed in a study of memory CD4+ T cells and cytomegalovirus serostatus. The sort gate was single viable CD3+CD4+CD8-CD45RO+ cells for memory CD4+ T cells. The assay was immunoSEQ multiplex PCR, and TCRdb's table has in-frame clones only and misses some. This table holds roughly 50,000 clones, roughly 85% found once. The CDR3 sequence is 15 residues long. Germline V gene data show CDR1 as ENHRY and CDR2 as SYGVKD. V trimming: 8 bases; J trimming: 3 bases; junction bases outside the gene matches: 7. The sequenced sample was memory CD4+ T cells from blood. The receptor's source is an adult in good health and CMV-seronegative. Some clones in this sample may be carry-over from other donors' samples. The V call is TRBV10-3, the J call TRBJ2-3; TRBD2 agrees at 11 bases. The CDR3 protein is CAIAGSGRVTDTQYF. Written as DNA, the CDR3 is TGTGCCATCGCCGGTAGCGGGAGGGTTACAGATACGCAGTATTTT.